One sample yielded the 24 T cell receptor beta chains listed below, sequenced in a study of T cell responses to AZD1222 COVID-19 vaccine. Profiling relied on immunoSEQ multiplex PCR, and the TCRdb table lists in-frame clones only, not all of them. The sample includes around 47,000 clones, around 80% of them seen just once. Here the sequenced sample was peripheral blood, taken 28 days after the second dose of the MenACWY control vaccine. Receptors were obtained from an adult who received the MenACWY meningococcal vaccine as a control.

This CDR3 is CATSRDLFGTEAFF. DNA for the CDR3: TGTGCCACCAGCAGAGACTTATTCGGCACTGAAGCTTTCTTT. The chain links TRBV15 to TRBJ1-1; no reliable D call. V gave up 0 bases and J gave up 4 bases, with 9 bases separating them. The CDR3 consists of 14 residues. Per the germline V gene, CDR1 is LNHNV and CDR2 is YYDKDF (reference sequence).

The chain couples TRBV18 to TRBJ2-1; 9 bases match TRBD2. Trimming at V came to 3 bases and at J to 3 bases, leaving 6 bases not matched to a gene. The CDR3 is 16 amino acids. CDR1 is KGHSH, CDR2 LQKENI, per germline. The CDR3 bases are TGTGCCAGCTCACCGGCGGGGGGGCAGTTCTACAATGAGCAGTTCTTC. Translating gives CASSPAGGQFYNEQFF.

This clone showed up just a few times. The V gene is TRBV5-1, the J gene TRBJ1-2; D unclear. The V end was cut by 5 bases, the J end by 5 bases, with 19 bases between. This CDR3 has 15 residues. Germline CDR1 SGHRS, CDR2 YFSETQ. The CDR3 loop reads CASRPFHQANYGYTF. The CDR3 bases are TGCGCCAGCAGACCCTTCCACCAGGCAAATTATGGCTACACCTTC.

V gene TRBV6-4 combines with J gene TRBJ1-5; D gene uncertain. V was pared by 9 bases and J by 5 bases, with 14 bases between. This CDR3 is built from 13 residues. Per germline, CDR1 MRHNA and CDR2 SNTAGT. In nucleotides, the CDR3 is TGTGCCAGAGATCTATTTCGGGATCAGCCCCAGCATTTT. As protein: CARDLFRDQPQHF.

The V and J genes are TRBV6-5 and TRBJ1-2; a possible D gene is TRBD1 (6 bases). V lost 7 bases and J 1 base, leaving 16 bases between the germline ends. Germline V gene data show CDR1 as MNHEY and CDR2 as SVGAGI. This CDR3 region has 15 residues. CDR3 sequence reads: CASTKGGAYNYGYTF. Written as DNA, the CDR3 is TGTGCCAGCACCAAGGGGGGGGCCTATAACTATGGCTACACCTTC.

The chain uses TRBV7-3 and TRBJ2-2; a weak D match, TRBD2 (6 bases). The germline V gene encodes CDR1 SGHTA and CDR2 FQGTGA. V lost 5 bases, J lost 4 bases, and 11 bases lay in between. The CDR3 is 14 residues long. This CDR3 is CASSPGTPTGELFF. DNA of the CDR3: TGTGCCAGCAGCCCCGGGACTCCCACCGGGGAGCTGTTTTTT.

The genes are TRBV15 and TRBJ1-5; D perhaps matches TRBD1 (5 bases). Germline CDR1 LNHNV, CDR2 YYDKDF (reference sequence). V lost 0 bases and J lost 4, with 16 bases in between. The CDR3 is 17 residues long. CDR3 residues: CATSRDLADITNQPQHF. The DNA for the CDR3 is TGTGCCACCAGCAGAGATCTCGCGGACATAACGAATCAGCCCCAGCATTTT.

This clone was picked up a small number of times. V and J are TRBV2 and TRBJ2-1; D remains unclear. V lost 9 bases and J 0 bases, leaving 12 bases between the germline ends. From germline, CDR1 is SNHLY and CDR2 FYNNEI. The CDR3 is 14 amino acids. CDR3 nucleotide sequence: TGTGCCAGTAGAACAGAGTCCTCCTACAATGAGCAGTTCTTC. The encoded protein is CASRTESSYNEQFF.

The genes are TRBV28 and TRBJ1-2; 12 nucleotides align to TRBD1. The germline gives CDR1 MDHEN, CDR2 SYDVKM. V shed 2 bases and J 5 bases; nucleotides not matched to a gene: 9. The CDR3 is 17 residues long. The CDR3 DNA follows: TGTGCCAGCAGTTTAGCCGCGGGACAGGGGGCAAGATATGGCTACACCTTC. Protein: CASSLAAGQGARYGYTF.

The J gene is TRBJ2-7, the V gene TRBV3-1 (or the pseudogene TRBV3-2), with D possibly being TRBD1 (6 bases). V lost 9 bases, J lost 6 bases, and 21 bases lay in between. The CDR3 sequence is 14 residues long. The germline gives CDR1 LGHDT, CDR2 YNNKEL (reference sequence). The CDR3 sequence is CARKCSRGSFEQYF. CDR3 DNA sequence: TGTGCCAGGAAGTGCTCTAGGGGGTCTTTCGAGCAGTACTTC.

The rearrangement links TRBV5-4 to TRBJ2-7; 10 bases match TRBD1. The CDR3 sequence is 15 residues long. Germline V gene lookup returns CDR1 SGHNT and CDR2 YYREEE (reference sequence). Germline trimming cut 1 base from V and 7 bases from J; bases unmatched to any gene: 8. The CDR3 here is CASSLSGQGLGEQYF. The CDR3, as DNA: TGTGCCAGCAGCTTGTCGGGACAGGGGTTGGGTGAGCAGTACTTC.

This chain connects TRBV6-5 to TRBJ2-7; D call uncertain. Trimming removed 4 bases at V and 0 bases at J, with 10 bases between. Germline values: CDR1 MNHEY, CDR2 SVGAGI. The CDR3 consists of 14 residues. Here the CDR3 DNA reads TGTGCCAGCAGTTCCCGGTGGACCTCCTACGAGCAGTACTTC. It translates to CASSSRWTSYEQYF.

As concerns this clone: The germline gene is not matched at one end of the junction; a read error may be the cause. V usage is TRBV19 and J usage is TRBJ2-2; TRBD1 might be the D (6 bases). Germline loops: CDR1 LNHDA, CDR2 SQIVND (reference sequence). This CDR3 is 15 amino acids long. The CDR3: CASSLDRSSTGELFF. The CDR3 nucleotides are TGTGCCAGTAGTTTAGACAGGTCCTCCACCGGGGAGCTGTTTTTT.

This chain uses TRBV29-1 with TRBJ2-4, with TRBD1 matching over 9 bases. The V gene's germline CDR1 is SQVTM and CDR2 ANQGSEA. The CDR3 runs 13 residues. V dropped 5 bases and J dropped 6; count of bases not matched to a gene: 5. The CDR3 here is CSVIRQGVNIQYF. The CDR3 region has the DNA TGCAGCGTTATACGACAGGGGGTAAACATTCAGTACTTC.

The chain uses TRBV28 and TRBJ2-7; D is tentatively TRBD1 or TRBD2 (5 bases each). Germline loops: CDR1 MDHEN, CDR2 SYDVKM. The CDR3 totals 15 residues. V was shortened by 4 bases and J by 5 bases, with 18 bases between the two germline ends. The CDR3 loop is CASSSPGLEENEQYF. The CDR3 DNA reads TGTGCCAGCAGTTCCCCGGGGCTGGAGGAAAACGAGCAGTACTTC.

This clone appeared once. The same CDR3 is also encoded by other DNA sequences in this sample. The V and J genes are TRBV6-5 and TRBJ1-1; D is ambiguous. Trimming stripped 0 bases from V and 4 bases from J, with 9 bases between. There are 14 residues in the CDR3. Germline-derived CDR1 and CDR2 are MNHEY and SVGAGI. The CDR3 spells CASSYSGLGTEAFF. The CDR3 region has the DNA TGTGCCAGCAGTTACTCTGGCCTGGGCACTGAAGCTTTCTTT.

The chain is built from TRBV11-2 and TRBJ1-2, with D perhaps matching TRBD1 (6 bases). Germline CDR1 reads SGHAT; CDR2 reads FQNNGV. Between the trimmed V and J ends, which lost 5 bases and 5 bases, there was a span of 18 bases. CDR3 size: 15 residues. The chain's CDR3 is CASSPGQAGVYGYTF. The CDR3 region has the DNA TGTGCCAGCAGCCCCGGCCAAGCAGGGGTATATGGCTACACCTTC.

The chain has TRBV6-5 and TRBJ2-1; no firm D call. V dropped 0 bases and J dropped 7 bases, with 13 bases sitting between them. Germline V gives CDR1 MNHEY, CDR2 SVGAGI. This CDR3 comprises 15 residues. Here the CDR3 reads CASSYSTPPGNEQFF. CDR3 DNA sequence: TGTGCCAGCAGTTACTCGACCCCCCCAGGAAATGAGCAGTTCTTC.

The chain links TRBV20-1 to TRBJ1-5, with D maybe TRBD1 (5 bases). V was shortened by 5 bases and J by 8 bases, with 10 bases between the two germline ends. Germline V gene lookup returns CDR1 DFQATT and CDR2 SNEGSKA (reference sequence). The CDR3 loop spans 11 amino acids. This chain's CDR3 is CSAGTREPQHF. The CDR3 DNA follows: TGCAGTGCTGGGACGCGGGAGCCCCAGCATTTT.

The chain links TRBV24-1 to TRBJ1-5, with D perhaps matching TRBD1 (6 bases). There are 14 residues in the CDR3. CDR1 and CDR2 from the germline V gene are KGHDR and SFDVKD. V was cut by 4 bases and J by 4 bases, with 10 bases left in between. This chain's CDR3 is CATSEGGVNQPQHF. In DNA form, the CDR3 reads TGTGCCACCAGTGAAGGGGGAGTGAATCAGCCCCAGCATTTT.

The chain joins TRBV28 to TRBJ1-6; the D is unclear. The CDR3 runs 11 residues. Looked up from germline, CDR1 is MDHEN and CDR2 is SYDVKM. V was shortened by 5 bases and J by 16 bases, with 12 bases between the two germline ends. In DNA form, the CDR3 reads TGTGCCAGCAGTACCCTTGATTTTCTCCACTTT. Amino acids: CASSTLDFLHF.

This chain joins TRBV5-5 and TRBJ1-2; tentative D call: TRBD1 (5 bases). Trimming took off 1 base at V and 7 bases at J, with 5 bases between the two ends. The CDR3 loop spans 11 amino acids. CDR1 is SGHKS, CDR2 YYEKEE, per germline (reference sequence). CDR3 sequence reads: CASSLQGGYTF. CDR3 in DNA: TGTGCCAGCAGCTTGCAGGGTGGCTACACCTTC.

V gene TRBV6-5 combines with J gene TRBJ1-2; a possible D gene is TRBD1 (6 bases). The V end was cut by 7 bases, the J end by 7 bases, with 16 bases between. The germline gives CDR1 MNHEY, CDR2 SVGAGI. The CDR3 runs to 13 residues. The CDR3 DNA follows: TGTGCCAGCACCCCCGGGGGGCAGAGTGGCTACACCTTC. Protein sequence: CASTPGGQSGYTF.

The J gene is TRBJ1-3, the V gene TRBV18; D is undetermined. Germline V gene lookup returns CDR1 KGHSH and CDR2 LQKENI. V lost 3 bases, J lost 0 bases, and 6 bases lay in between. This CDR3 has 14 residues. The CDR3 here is CASSPQNSGNTIYF. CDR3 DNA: TGTGCCAGCTCACCCCAGAACTCTGGAAACACCATATATTTT. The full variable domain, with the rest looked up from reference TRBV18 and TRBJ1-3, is NAGVMQNPRHLVRRRGQEARLRCSPMKGHSHVYWYRQLPEEGLKFMVYLQKENIIDESGMPKERFSAEFPKEGPSILRIQQVVRGDSAAYFCASSPQNSGNTIYFGEGSWLTVV.